The entry below gives a single TCR beta chain sequence along with its context. Its antigen is undetermined. This entry is derived from a study of PD-1 blockade in classical Hodgkin lymphoma. Relapses following autologous stem cell transplantation were seen in all patients, with brentuximab vedotin exposure varying. V lost 0 bases, J lost 11 bases, and 13 bases stayed unmatched. The germline CDR1 and CDR2 sequences are MGHRA and YSYEKL. The CDR3 length is 15 residues. Study-wide findings and caveats: Repertoire differences lack defined causes, possibly disease activity or prior therapy. Those achieving complete response showed baseline diversity like newly diagnosed patients.

TCRdb's copy holds only in-frame clones and misses some; the assay was immunoSEQ multiplex PCR. Here the sample spans more than 35,000 clones, around 80% being singletons. This clonotype was sampled from a human donor with classical Hodgkin lymphoma. The genes are TRBV4-1 and TRBJ2-7; 7 nucleotides align to TRBD2. Sequencing used peripheral blood mononuclear cells (PBMCs), obtained before the second cycle of nivolumab. CDR3 region: CASSQDQLGGVGKYF. The CDR3 DNA follows: TGCGCCAGCAGCCAAGATCAACTGGGAGGGGTCGGGAAGTACTTC.